The rows below give T cell receptor beta chains drawn from one sample of a study of a mutant IDH1 vaccine in newly diagnosed glioma. Their specific antigens are unknown. Repertoires were generated with immunoSEQ multiplex PCR, while TCRdb's copy carries only in-frame clones and drops some. The sample lists 45,000 to 60,000 clones; 91% were seen once. The sample here was PBMCs, taken from a glioma patient whose treatment included an IDH1 peptide vaccine. Receptor source: a man over 45 with glioma. Each CDR3 is given with its conserved first and last residue. Each record gives: V gene, J gene, CDR3 protein.

TRBV19	TRBJ2-3	CASAAGQYF
TRBV27	TRBJ2-2	CASSMTSGRTGELFF
TRBV6-6	TRBJ1-2	CASSSTGPSLGYTF
TRBV14	TRBJ1-1	CASSRQRATEAFF
TRBV2	TRBJ2-7	CASSEIDNSYEQYF
TRBV7-9	TRBJ2-2	CASSKQGANTGELFF
TRBV5-1	TRBJ2-5	CASSRGLQETQYF
TRBV7-8	TRBJ2-3	CASSFFDGRAINYTQYF
TRBV14	TRBJ2-3	CASSPFVGFLAGDTDTQYF
TRBV18	TRBJ2-2	CASSLSAGELFF
TRBV5-1	TRBJ2-7	CASSKSTGGAFDEQYF
TRBV6-1	TRBJ2-7	CASRPGGAEQYF
TRBV5-1	TRBJ2-7	CASSYPPDRDGPEERHYEQYF
TRBV29-1	TRBJ2-1	CSVGQGPSSYNEQFF
TRBV4-3	TRBJ1-4	CASSSSPGWTGEEKLFF
TRBV30	TRBJ1-5	CAWSVGPGNQPQHF
TRBV28	TRBJ1-1	CASSRTLEAFF
TRBV7-2	TRBJ2-7	CASSLATGAYEQYF
TRBV4-1	TRBJ1-5	CASSSDRVDQPQHF
TRBV16	TRBJ1-6	CASSPRGSSYNSPLHF
TRBV5-1	TRBJ2-6	CASSDDRVGANVLTF
TRBV18	TRBJ2-7	CASSPHPRAVYEQYF
TRBV4-3	TRBJ2-7	CASSQAVGQTWGEQYF
TRBV7-9	TRBJ1-1	CASAGSGRGTEAFF
TRBV2	TRBJ2-5	CASSFPQGAARETQYF
TRBV4-3	TRBJ2-2	CASGEGTVNTGELFF
TRBV5-1	TRBJ2-1	CASSLRPSGGMDNEQFF
TRBV13	TRBJ2-7	CASSLGSYEQYF
TRBV27	TRBJ2-7	CASSPGGGYEQYF